This T cell receptor beta chain was sequenced for a study of Ad26.COV2.S vaccination and SARS-CoV-2 variants. Findings and limits, study-wide: Spike-specific TCR breadth was greater in vaccine than placebo recipients.

This clone was counted once. What it binds is unknown. Treatment reported: some 19 received Ad26.COV2.S at low or high dose, single or two shots; 5 received placebo; per-sample allocation not given. Collection of the samples took place on day 63 after the first injection of vaccine or placebo. The assay was immunoSEQ multiplex PCR, and TCRdb's table has in-frame clones only and misses some. The sample records over 400,000 clones, approximately 90% being singletons. Germline CDR1 reads LNHDA; CDR2 reads SQIVND (reference sequence). V was cut by 3 bases and J by 0 bases, with 13 bases left in between. CDR3 length: 16 amino acids.

The receptor's source is a person between 18 and 59 years old who received the Ad26.COV2.S COVID-19 vaccine or a placebo. The chain combines TRBV19 with TRBJ2-3, with a weak D call TRBD1 (5 bases). Here the sequenced sample was peripheral blood, taken in a trial of Ad26.COV2.S vaccine versus placebo. The CDR3, as DNA: TGTGCCAGTAGTATTAGGGGCGAGACTAGCACAGATACGCAGTATTTT. Encoded protein: CASSIRGETSTDTQYF. Supplemented by reference TRBV19 and TRBJ2-3, the full variable domain reads DGGITQSPKYLFRKEGQNVTLSCEQNLNHDAMYWYRQDPGQGLRLIYYSQIVNDFQKGDIAEGYSVSREKKESFPLTVTSAQKNPTAFYLCASSIRGETSTDTQYFGPGTRLTVL.